These T cell receptor beta chains were read from a single sample in a study of cytomegalovirus exposure and HLA in healthy donors. Sequencing was performed with immunoSEQ multiplex PCR; in TCRdb, only in-frame clones are kept and a portion is missing. Its clone listing holds about 46,000 clones. The sample taken for sequencing was PBMCs. All receptors derive from a woman in her thirties or forties in good health and CMV-seronegative. Each CDR3 is given with its conserved first and last residue. The D gene is left open where the match is weak.

cdr3_nt cdr3_aa d_call j_call v_call
TGTGCCAGCAGTTACCTTACAGGGACTGAAAAACTGTTTTTT CASSYLTGTEKLFF . TRBJ1-4 TRBV6-5
TGTGCCAGTAGTATTTCAGGGGGCCGAACTGAAGCTTTCTTT CASSISGGRTEAFF TRBD1 TRBJ1-1 TRBV19
TGCGCCAGCAGCCACCGTAGCGGGAGTGTGTACGAGCAGTACTTC CASSHRSGSVYEQYF TRBD2 TRBJ2-7 TRBV4-1
TGCGCCAGCAGCTTTACAGGGGGTAAGGGTGAAAAACTGTTTTTT CASSFTGGKGEKLFF TRBD1 TRBJ1-4 TRBV5-1
TGTGCCAGCAGCTTAGGGGGCGGGAGAGTCTACGAGCAGTACTTC CASSLGGGRVYEQYF TRBD2 TRBJ2-7 TRBV11-2
TGCGCCAGCAGCCCGGAAGGGGGCGCTTACGAGCAGTACTTC CASSPEGGAYEQYF TRBD1 TRBJ2-7 TRBV5-1
TGTGCCTGGAGTGCTAGCAATGAGCAGTTCTTC CAWSASNEQFF . TRBJ2-1 TRBV30
TGTGCCAGCAGCTCCAGGGTAGGGGTTAGCTCCTACAATGAGCAGTTCTTC CASSSRVGVSSYNEQFF . TRBJ2-1 TRBV7-6
TGTGCCTGGATCCAAACCCCGGGACTAGCCTTCACCGGGGAGCTGTTTTTT CAWIQTPGLAFTGELFF TRBD2 TRBJ2-2 TRBV30
TGTGCCAGCAGCTCCTCTGTCTATGGCTACACCTTC CASSSSVYGYTF . TRBJ1-2 TRBV7-2
TGTGCCATCACCAGGGCGACGGATGAAAAACTGTTTTTT CAITRATDEKLFF . TRBJ1-4 TRBV6-1
TGTGCCAGCAGCCCACACGGGACACTAGGCCAGCCCCAGCATTTT CASSPHGTLGQPQHF . TRBJ1-5 TRBV7-2
TGTGCCAGCAGCTTCCGTGACTATGGCTACACCTTC CASSFRDYGYTF . TRBJ1-2 TRBV28
TGTGCCAGCAGTTTACCCCCCGGCGGGATTTCTGGCGAGCAGTACTTC CASSLPPGGISGEQYF . TRBJ2-7 TRBV28
TGTGCCAGCAGCTCCCACAGTAGCAATCAGCCCCAGCATTTT CASSSHSSNQPQHF . TRBJ1-5 TRBV7-9